Each of the 9 T cell receptor beta chains below was sequenced from the same sample in a study of blood T cell repertoires in COVID-19. The repertoire was sequenced with immunoSEQ multiplex PCR; TCRdb's copy has only in-frame clones and lacks some. In the table there are 220,000 or so clones, about 85% of which are singletons. Source material: peripheral blood. The origin of the receptors is a man aged 45 to 65 who had recovered from COVID-19.

J is TRBJ2-6 and V is TRBV4-2; possible D gene TRBD1, 6 bases. The length of the CDR3 is 18 residues. Trimming cost V 1 base and J 2 bases, with 15 bases left between them. Germline CDR1 and CDR2: LGHNA and YNFKEQ. The CDR3 here is CASSQVYRVLAGANVLTF. The CDR3 nucleotides read TGTGCCAGCAGCCAAGTATACAGGGTACTGGCTGGGGCCAACGTCCTGACTTTC.

This chain connects TRBV7-9 to TRBJ2-5; 13 nucleotides align to TRBD2. The CDR3 totals 17 residues. V lost 5 bases, J lost 6 bases, and 12 bases stayed unmatched. Germline V gives CDR1 SEHNR, CDR2 FQNEAQ (reference sequence). The CDR3 spells CASSPVPGLAGRQTQYF. The CDR3 nucleotides are TGTGCCAGCAGCCCAGTTCCGGGACTAGCGGGACGACAGACCCAGTACTTC.

The chain links TRBV2 to TRBJ2-7; 8 bases fit TRBD2. J was trimmed by 6 bases and V by 5 bases; bases with no gene match: 12. CDR1 SNHLY and CDR2 FYNNEI come from the germline V gene. This CDR3 has 15 residues. In DNA, the CDR3 is TGTGCCAGCAGTTTACTAGCGGCGGGGCTCGGCGAGCAGTACTTC. Translating it yields CASSLLAAGLGEQYF.

The chain has TRBV19 and TRBJ2-5; 9 bases map to TRBD1. J gave up 4 bases and V 5 bases, and 5 bases lay outside the gene matches. CDR1 and CDR2 from the germline V gene are LNHDA and SQIVND (reference sequence). The CDR3 contains 14 residues. The CDR3, as DNA: TGTGCCAGTAGTTTACAGGGGGCACGAGAGACCCAGTACTTC. Translation gives CASSLQGARETQYF. The variable domain in full, completed from reference TRBV19 and TRBJ2-5, reads DGGITQSPKYLFRKEGQNVTLSCEQNLNHDAMYWYRQDPGQGLRLIYYSQIVNDFQKGDIAEGYSVSREKKESFPLTVTSAQKNPTAFYLCASSLQGARETQYFGPGTRLLVL.

The gene calls are TRBV27 and TRBJ1-2, with a tentative D call TRBD1 (6 bases). Trimming removed 0 bases at V and 6 bases at J, with 11 bases between. The CDR3 covers 14 residues. Germline CDR1 and CDR2: MNHEY and SMNVEV (reference sequence). CDR3 sequence reads: CASSLSEQGHGYTF. CDR3 nucleotide sequence: TGTGCCAGCAGTTTATCAGAACAGGGTCATGGCTACACCTTC.

The chain couples TRBV29-1 to TRBJ2-3, with a weak D call TRBD2 (5 bases). The CDR3 has 12 residues. The V gene's germline CDR1 is SQVTM and CDR2 ANQGSEA. Trimming shortened V by 7 bases and J by 3 bases, and 11 bases separated the two germline ends. Written as DNA, the CDR3 is TGCAGCGGGTTTACGGGGACAGATACGCAGTATTTT. This sequence encodes CSGFTGTDTQYF.

The rearrangement links TRBV12-5 to TRBJ2-2, with TRBD1 matching 9 bases. The CDR3 sequence is 17 residues long. The ends lost 6 bases at V and 0 bases at J; junction bases unmatched: 8. In germline, CDR1 is LGHNT, CDR2 FRNRAP. DNA for the CDR3: TGTGCTAGTGGCAATTGGGGGACAGGGTCGAACACCGGGGAGCTGTTTTTT. Translating gives CASGNWGTGSNTGELFF.

This clone was recorded a few times. The chain carries TRBV5-1 and TRBJ1-1; perhaps TRBD1 as D (6 bases). The germline CDR1 and CDR2 sequences are SGHRS and YFSETQ. The V end lost 4 bases, the J end lost 6 bases, and 13 bases lay between the germline ends. The CDR3 sequence is 13 residues long. For the CDR3, the DNA is TGCGCCAGCAGCGTCACAGGGTTCGCTGAAGCTTTCTTT. Translating it yields CASSVTGFAEAFF.

The rearrangement joins TRBV19 to TRBJ2-5, with D perhaps TRBD1 (7 bases). Germline V gene lookup returns CDR1 LNHDA and CDR2 SQIVND (reference sequence). This CDR3 comprises 15 residues. The V gene lost 4 bases and the J gene lost 4 bases, with 16 bases spanning the gap. CDR3 nucleotides: TGTGCCAGTAGTAGGAGGGGGCAGGGGGTAGAGACCCAGTACTTC. Its translation: CASSRRGQGVETQYF.